The entry below describes one T cell receptor beta chain. Its antigen is undetermined. There are 15 residues in the CDR3. Germline V gene sequence: CDR1 LNHNV, CDR2 YYDKDF (reference sequence). The V end lost 2 bases, the J end lost 4 bases, and 14 bases lay between the germline ends. One entry per CDR3 protein results from TCRdb running MiXCR on the 5' RACE reads. The sample includes 450,000 to 650,000 distinct CDR3 sequences, about 20% seen only once; the top ten take 12%. The entry originates in a study of T-cell memory formation after mild COVID-19. Study-wide points: Certain responding clones were present in pre-infection memory, suggesting participation of cross-reactive memory.

The sequenced sample was PBMCs or a T cell subset sorted from them (not recorded which). The clonotype comes from an adult woman who had mild COVID-19 (a few samples of this study predate the infection). Cell type and time point are not known. The V call is TRBV15, the J call TRBJ1-1, with D unresolved. The CDR3 DNA follows: TGTGCCACCAGCAGACCCCTCGACGGAGCCACTGAAGCTTTCTTT. Translated: CATSRPLDGATEAFF. The full variable domain, its missing parts supplied by reference TRBV15 and TRBJ1-1, is DAMVIQNPRYQVTQFGKPVTLSCSQTLNHNVMYWYQQKSSQAPKLLFHYYDKDFNNEADTPDNFQSRRPNTSFCFLDIRSPGLGDTAMYLCATSRPLDGATEAFFGQGTRLTVV.